A single sample gave rise to the 11 T cell receptor beta chains below, sequenced in a study of blood T cell repertoires in COVID-19. Sequencing used immunoSEQ multiplex PCR; TCRdb keeps in-frame clones, though not all of them. In the table there are about 270,000 clones, under 90% of which are singletons. The sample comprised peripheral blood. The receptors stem from a woman aged 60 to 75 with active or convalescent COVID-19.

V is TRBV19 and J is TRBJ1-1; D perhaps matches TRBD1 (6 bases). The germline gives CDR1 LNHDA, CDR2 SQIVND (reference sequence). There are 13 residues in the CDR3. Trimming pared 5 bases from V and 7 bases from J, leaving 14 bases between. The CDR3 protein is CASSFLGQIEAFF. CDR3 sequence (DNA): TGTGCCAGTAGTTTTCTAGGACAGATTGAAGCTTTCTTT.

The rearrangement uses TRBV6-5 and TRBJ2-5; D is possibly TRBD1 (5 bases). Germline-derived CDR1 and CDR2 are MNHEY and SVGAGI. Deletions cut 0 bases from V and 7 bases from J, with 6 bases between. The CDR3 is 12 amino acids. CDR3 coding DNA: TGTGCCAGCAGTTACTCAACAGGGACCCAGTACTTC. Amino acids: CASSYSTGTQYF.

The chain uses TRBV19 and TRBJ2-7; no definite D call. Germline-derived CDR1 and CDR2 are LNHDA and SQIVND (reference sequence). The CDR3 extends over 14 amino acids. Trimming pared 1 base from V and 3 bases from J, leaving 10 bases between. The CDR3 DNA reads TGTGCCAGTAGTATAGCCCCGGGTTTCTACGAGCAGTACTTC. Its protein product is CASSIAPGFYEQYF.

This rearrangement joins TRBV4-3 to TRBJ2-3; TRBD2 might be the D (5 bases). Germline V gene sequence: CDR1 LGHNA, CDR2 YSLEER. Trimming removed 3 bases from V and 6 bases from J, with 10 bases in between. The CDR3 sequence is 13 residues long. CDR3 DNA: TGCGCCAGCAGCCACGGAAGAGGGGATACGCAGTATTTT. Amino acids: CASSHGRGDTQYF.

The chain couples TRBV15 to TRBJ1-5, with D hard to call. The length of the CDR3 is 13 residues. The V gene lost 6 bases and the J gene lost 1 base, with 7 bases spanning the gap. Germline V lookup: CDR1 LNHNV, CDR2 YYDKDF (reference sequence). The CDR3, as DNA: TGTGCCACCAGGGAGGGAAGCAATCAGCCCCAGCATTTT. Protein: CATREGSNQPQHF.

The rearrangement uses TRBV2 and TRBJ2-7, with 9 bases lining up with TRBD1. V was clipped by 1 base and J by 2 bases; unmatched bases: 0. CDR3 length: 14 residues. Germline values: CDR1 SNHLY, CDR2 FYNNEI. CDR3 sequence: CASSEGTGAYEQYF. As DNA, the CDR3 is TGTGCCAGCAGTGAAGGGACAGGGGCCTACGAGCAGTACTTC.

This chain joins TRBV19 and TRBJ1-1, with D possibly being TRBD1 (6 bases). Germline V CDR1 and CDR2: LNHDA, SQIVND (reference sequence). The CDR3 contains 13 residues. The germline V and J ends were trimmed by 8 bases and 4 bases, with 14 bases remaining between them. The DNA for the CDR3 is TGTGCCAGTTCTCAAGGGGGGGGCACTGAAGCTTTCTTT. As protein: CASSQGGGTEAFF.

The chain uses TRBV3-1 (or the pseudogene TRBV3-2) and TRBJ1-1; D gene uncertain. Deletions cut 3 bases from V and 6 bases from J, with 17 bases between. Germline loops: CDR1 LGHDT, CDR2 YNNKEL (reference sequence). The CDR3 is 15 amino acids. This CDR3 reads CASSHLPGFSAEAFF. The CDR3 DNA sequence: TGTGCCAGCAGCCACTTACCCGGGTTTTCGGCTGAAGCTTTCTTT.

The chain carries TRBV6-2 or TRBV6-3 and TRBJ2-5; TRBD2 agrees at 8 bases. J was trimmed by 3 bases and V by 2 bases; bases with no gene match: 8. The CDR3 is 16 amino acids. Germline assignment: CDR1 MNHEY and CDR2 SVGEGT. CDR3 coding DNA: TGTGCCAGCAGTTACAGAGCGGGGGCCGAAGAAGAGACCCAGTACTTC. It codes for CASSYRAGAEEETQYF.

The chain combines TRBV15 with TRBJ2-5; D is perhaps TRBD1 (6 bases). This CDR3 has 15 amino acids. CDR1 is LNHNV, CDR2 YYDKDF, per germline (reference sequence). With 0 bases removed from V and 5 bases from J, the gap between germline ends came to 13 bases. CDR3 sequence: CATSREGRGRETQYF. The CDR3 DNA is TGTGCCACCAGCAGAGAGGGCAGGGGTCGGGAGACCCAGTACTTC.

With regard to this clone: The sample carries other DNA sequences with the same CDR3. This sequence joins TRBV5-4 and TRBJ1-6, with D possibly TRBD1 on 5 matching bases. V gave up 4 bases and J gave up 0 bases, with 8 bases separating them. Germline V gives CDR1 SGHNT, CDR2 YYREEE (reference sequence). The CDR3 loop spans 15 amino acids. The CDR3 DNA follows: TGTGCCAGCAGCCTAGACAGCTCCTATAATTCACCCCTCCACTTT. It is translated as CASSLDSSYNSPLHF.